Described below is a single TCR beta chain sequence and its context. The CDR3 covers 12 residues. The V end was cut by 5 bases, the J end by 7 bases, with 11 bases between. Germline assignment: CDR1 SGHAT and CDR2 FQNNGV. The data were taken from a study of shared T cell receptors in the human thymus. Using immunoSEQ multiplex PCR, the repertoire was profiled, and TCRdb retains in-frame clones only, with some absent. The data contain some 660,000 clones, more than 75% of them singletons. The same data also contributed to another study, on human thymus T cells. As that report states: Healthy Finnish infants undergoing corrective surgery for congenital heart defects were the donors. Thymus specimens were resections from corrective heart surgery. Repertoires from thymus and blood appeared to show biased V and J gene usage. The related literature has documented a marked overlap of thymic repertoires among unrelated individuals.

The sample consisted of thymocytes. This clonotype was obtained from a boy under two years old with a congenital heart defect. The rearrangement links TRBV11-2 to TRBJ1-1; a weak D match, TRBD1 (5 bases). CDR3 nucleotides: TGTGCCAGCAGCCTACCGGGGGGTGAAGCTTTCTTT. Its protein product is CASSLPGGEAFF.